The entry below gives a single TCR beta chain sequence along with its context. The data stem from a study of blood T cell repertoires in COVID-19. This CDR3 spans 12 amino acids. V was pared by 3 bases and J by 4 bases, with 6 bases between. Germline V CDR1 and CDR2: LNHDA, SQIVND (reference sequence). Sequenced by immunoSEQ multiplex PCR; TCRdb stores in-frame clones only, minus some. This sample has more than 15,000 clones, with 80% to 90% found just once. Sequenced: peripheral blood. This chain links TRBV19 with TRBJ1-2; the D is unclear. The clonotype was recovered from a woman aged 55-70 years with active COVID-19. CDR3 loop: CASSMEGYGYTF. The CDR3 DNA is TGTGCCAGTAGTATGGAGGGCTATGGCTACACCTTC.